These 28 T cell receptor beta chains were sequenced from one sample in a study of T-cell reconstitution after alpha-beta-depleted transplantation in children. Molecular barcoding with unique molecular identifiers was used for the TCRbeta library. TCRdb independently ran MiXCR on the PCR reads; one entry per CDR3 protein. Among about 260,000 distinct CDR3 sequences listed, around 7.5% were seen once. Material: PBMCs, mostly from graft donor cells, obtained 180 days after TCRalphabeta/CD19-depleted stem cell transplant. The receptors derive from a male patient younger than 18 who had a stem cell transplant for acute lymphoblastic leukemia, so the T cells may come from the graft donor.

The table lists this clonotype with many counts. This chain joins TRBV5-1 and TRBJ2-3; the D gene is possibly TRBD2 (6 bases). The germline V gene has CDR1 SGHRS and CDR2 YFSETQ. The CDR3 loop spans 14 amino acids. Trimming removed 4 bases from V and 4 bases from J, with 13 bases in between. The CDR3 sequence is CASSPRLGSDTQYF. In DNA, the CDR3 is TGCGCCAGCAGCCCGAGACTAGGGTCAGATACGCAGTATTTT.

This clonotype was seen at least ten times. In DNA form, the CDR3 reads TGTGCCAGCAGCCCTTCAGGGGGCCAAAACATTCAGTACTTC. Translation gives CASSPSGGQNIQYF. This chain connects TRBV5-4 to TRBJ2-4; TRBD1 matches at 8 bases. CDR1 SGHNT and CDR2 YYREEE come from the germline V gene (reference sequence). The V segment lost 4 bases and the J segment 5 bases; nucleotides outside the gene matches: 5. The CDR3 spans 14 residues.

Ten or more counts support this clonotype. V is TRBV9 and J is TRBJ2-2; no definite D call. The CDR3 covers 14 residues. V was shortened by 3 bases and J by 2 bases, with 8 bases between the two germline ends. Germline V lookup: CDR1 SGDLS, CDR2 YYNGEE. CDR3 bases: TGTGCCAGCAGCGCTACGATTAACACCGGGGAGCTGTTTTTT. Translated, it gives CASSATINTGELFF. Full variable domain (remainder filled in from reference TRBV9 and TRBJ2-2): DSGVTQTPKHLITATGQRVTLRCSPRSGDLSVYWYQQSLDQGLQFLIQYYNGEERAKGNILERFSAQQFPDLHSELNLSSLELGDSALYFCASSATINTGELFFGEGSRLTVL.

This clonotype has more than one count but fewer than ten. The V call is TRBV5-1, the J call TRBJ1-2, with 8 bases matching TRBD1. CDR1 and CDR2 (germline): SGHRS, YFSETQ. Trimming removed 5 bases from V and 8 bases from J; junction bases left unmatched: 8. The CDR3 runs 13 residues. CDR3 loop: CASRPQGAQGYTF. The CDR3 DNA sequence: TGCGCCAGCAGACCTCAGGGGGCCCAAGGCTACACCTTC.

This clonotype showed up many times. This sequence joins TRBV5-5 and TRBJ1-4; D is unclear. There are 13 residues in the CDR3. V lost 8 bases, J lost 14 bases, and 22 bases lay in between. Germline V gene lookup returns CDR1 SGHKS and CDR2 YYEKEE (reference sequence). The CDR3 DNA reads as TGTGCCAGTAGCCAGACTGTCTCGTTGGGGCTGTTTTTT. It translates to CASSQTVSLGLFF.

Many counts were recorded for this clonotype. This chain uses TRBV2 with TRBJ2-1; D gene uncertain. CDR1 and CDR2 from the germline V gene are SNHLY and FYNNEI. The CDR3 extends over 14 amino acids. The V end lost 3 bases, the J end lost 2 bases, and 8 bases lay between the germline ends. CDR3 region: CASSDSSTYNEQFF. CDR3 sequence (DNA): TGTGCCAGCAGTGATAGTTCCACCTACAATGAGCAGTTCTTC.

This clonotype was recorded at least ten times. The CDR3 spells CASSSRQGSPLHF. CDR3 in DNA: TGTGCCAGCAGCTCCAGACAGGGCTCACCCCTCCACTTT. The genes are TRBV7-3 and TRBJ1-6; 7 nucleotides match TRBD1. There are 13 residues in the CDR3. The V segment lost 4 bases and the J segment 10 bases; nucleotides outside the gene matches: 4. The V gene's germline CDR1 is SGHTA and CDR2 FQGTGA.

Ten or more counts support this clonotype. This chain links TRBV7-2 with TRBJ1-2; D gene uncertain. The CDR3 consists of 13 residues. The V end lost 6 bases, the J end lost 8 bases, and 16 bases lay between the germline ends. Germline V gene sequence: CDR1 SGHTA, CDR2 FQGNSA. The CDR3 coding sequence is TGTGCCAGCAGTCTTTTCCGGGCCCCCGGCTACACCTTC. Translated, it gives CASSLFRAPGYTF.

This clonotype was counted at least ten times. The V call is TRBV27, the J call TRBJ2-3, with TRBD1 matching over 8 bases. CDR3 length equals 19 residues. CDR1 and CDR2 (germline): MNHEY, SMNVEV (reference sequence). The V and J ends lost 5 bases and 2 bases, in that order; junction bases with no gene match: 18. The CDR3 coding sequence is TGTGCCAGCAGTCCTCAACCGGACAGGGTTGGTGAGTTCACAGATACGCAGTATTTT. Translation: CASSPQPDRVGEFTDTQYF.

This clonotype was picked up many times. The chain has TRBV20-1 and TRBJ2-3; TRBD2 matches at 13 bases. Losses at the gene ends were 0 bases for V and 8 bases for J; bases not matched to a gene: 8. This CDR3 contains 16 residues. Germline V gene data show CDR1 as DFQATT and CDR2 as SNEGSKA (reference sequence). CDR3 amino acids: CSAREQTSGGFGTQYF. In nucleotides, the CDR3 is TGCAGTGCTAGAGAACAGACTAGCGGGGGGTTTGGTACGCAGTATTTT.

Many counts were recorded for this clonotype. The CDR3 here is CASSLRQSYNEQFF. CDR3 coding DNA: TGTGCCAGCAGCTTAAGGCAGTCCTACAATGAGCAGTTCTTC. The genes are TRBV7-6 and TRBJ2-1, with unresolved D. The CDR3 loop spans 14 amino acids. V gave up 2 bases and J gave up 1 base, with 6 bases separating them. Germline V gene sequence: CDR1 SGHVS, CDR2 FNYEAQ.

This clonotype was observed at least ten times. This chain connects TRBV12-3 or TRBV12-4 to TRBJ2-3; 9 bases fit TRBD1. After removal of 5 bases from V and 5 bases from J, the junction contained 11 bases not matched to a gene. This CDR3 is built from 16 residues. The CDR3 DNA follows: TGTGCCAGCAGTCTTAGGGACAGGGTTATTAAAGATACGCAGTATTTT. Protein sequence: CASSLRDRVIKDTQYF.

This clonotype occurred many times. The V and J genes are TRBV7-2 and TRBJ2-1; D gene uncertain. The CDR3 contains 13 residues. V was pared by 4 bases and J by 6 bases, with 10 bases between. The V gene's germline CDR1 is SGHTA and CDR2 FQGNSA. CDR3 sequence: CASSSRTFNEQFF. CDR3 nucleotide sequence: TGTGCCAGCAGCTCGCGGACCTTCAATGAGCAGTTCTTC. Supplemented by reference TRBV7-2 and TRBJ2-1, the full variable domain reads GAGVSQSPSNKVTEKGKDVELRCDPISGHTALYWYRQSLGQGLEFLIYFQGNSAPDKSGLPSDRFSAERTGGSVSTLTIQRTQQEDSAVYLCASSSRTFNEQFFGPGTRLTVL.

The sample holds many counts of this clonotype. V usage is TRBV28 and J usage is TRBJ1-2; D uncertain. The germline gives CDR1 MDHEN, CDR2 SYDVKM. The CDR3 totals 15 residues. V was trimmed by 4 bases and J by 3 bases, leaving 15 bases between them. The CDR3 region is CASSYRREYDYGYTF. In nucleotides, the CDR3 is TGTGCCAGCAGTTATCGCCGGGAGTACGACTATGGCTACACCTTC.

This clonotype appeared many times. The chain uses TRBV7-9 and TRBJ2-7, with D possibly being TRBD1 (6 bases). Germline values: CDR1 SEHNR, CDR2 FQNEAQ (reference sequence). The length of the CDR3 is 13 residues. V was pared by 5 bases and J by 2 bases, with 10 bases between. CDR3 nucleotides: TGTGCCAGCAGCAGAGCAGGGGCCTACGAGCAGTACTTC. This codes for CASSRAGAYEQYF.

This clonotype was seen at least ten times. This chain links TRBV7-8 with TRBJ2-1, with 16 bases identical to TRBD2. The V and J ends lost 5 bases and 9 bases, in that order; junction bases with no gene match: 7. CDR3 length equals 16 residues. Germline CDR1 SGHVS, CDR2 FQNEAQ. As DNA, the CDR3 is TGTGCCAGCAGCCCCCCGGGACTAGCGGGAGGGGGTGAGCAGTTCTTC. This codes for CASSPPGLAGGGEQFF.

This clonotype was picked up many times. The chain has TRBV28 and TRBJ2-1; 7 nucleotides match TRBD2. CDR3 length equals 17 residues. V lost 10 bases, J lost 0 bases, and 15 bases stayed unmatched. From germline, CDR1 is MDHEN and CDR2 SYDVKM. The CDR3 protein is CATQLASHQSSYNEQFF. CDR3 coding DNA: TGTGCCACCCAACTAGCGTCTCACCAGAGCTCCTACAATGAGCAGTTCTTC.

This clonotype showed up many times. The chain employs TRBV10-3 and TRBJ2-2, with D unclear. In germline, CDR1 is ENHRY, CDR2 SYGVKD. V lost 7 bases and J lost 3, with 6 bases in between. CDR3 length: 12 residues. The DNA for the CDR3 is TGTGCCATCAAAGAAGACACCGGGGAGCTGTTTTTT. Protein product: CAIKEDTGELFF.

This clonotype was observed a handful of times. This rearrangement joins TRBV7-2 to TRBJ2-3; possibly TRBD2 for D (6 bases). Germline assignment: CDR1 SGHTA and CDR2 FQGNSA. The CDR3 loop spans 14 amino acids. The V and J ends lost 8 bases and 3 bases respectively, with 15 bases between them. CDR3 DNA: TGTGCCAGCTACGCCCGGGGGAGGACAGATACGCAGTATTTT. As protein: CASYARGRTDTQYF.

This clonotype has ten or more counts. This chain uses TRBV20-1 with TRBJ1-4; D is perhaps TRBD1 (5 bases). CDR3 size: 14 residues. Between the trimmed V and J ends, which lost 0 bases and 7 bases, there was a span of 12 bases. Germline loops: CDR1 DFQATT, CDR2 SNEGSKA (reference sequence). CDR3 bases: TGCAGTGCTAGAGATCTTGCAGGGCCTGAAAAACTGTTTTTT. Translation: CSARDLAGPEKLFF.

With regard to this clonotype: A much more abundant neighbour one base away suggests this may be a read error. The J gene is TRBJ2-1, the V gene TRBV7-2; D call uncertain. The germline CDR1 and CDR2 sequences are SGHTA and FQGNSA. The CDR3 sequence is 15 residues long. The DNA of the CDR3 is TGTGCCAGCAGCATCGTAGTAGGGTCCTACATTGAGCAGTTCTTC. This gives the protein CASSIVVGSYIEQFF.

This clonotype was observed many times. The rearrangement uses TRBV27 and TRBJ2-2, with D tentatively TRBD1 (5 bases). The CDR3 runs to 14 residues. Per the germline V gene, CDR1 is MNHEY and CDR2 is SMNVEV (reference sequence). With 7 bases removed from V and 0 bases from J, the gap between germline ends came to 9 bases. The CDR3 spells CASKDNSNTGELFF. The CDR3 coding sequence is TGTGCCAGCAAGGACAACTCGAACACCGGGGAGCTGTTTTTT.

This clonotype was recorded many times. The chain carries TRBV7-9 and TRBJ1-6, with 8 bases aligning to TRBD1. Germline loops: CDR1 SEHNR, CDR2 FQNEAQ (reference sequence). This CDR3 spans 14 amino acids. Germline trimming cut 5 bases from V and 14 bases from J; bases unmatched to any gene: 11. CDR3 sequence reads: CASSPGQGIVSLHF. The DNA of the CDR3 is TGTGCCAGCAGCCCAGGACAGGGTATAGTGTCCCTCCACTTT.

This clonotype was detected ten times or more. V is TRBV5-6 and J is TRBJ1-4; possible D gene TRBD1, 6 bases. The CDR3 contains 15 residues. Per germline, CDR1 SGHDT and CDR2 YYEEEE. The V and J ends lost 2 bases and 10 bases respectively, with 18 bases between them. Here the CDR3 reads CASSFWGHREGKLFF. The CDR3 DNA is TGTGCCAGCAGCTTTTGGGGTCACAGGGAGGGAAAACTGTTTTTT.

This clonotype was counted once. It may be a read error: a sequence one base away is much more abundant. The chain combines TRBV12-3 or TRBV12-4 with TRBJ2-3; D is ambiguous. Trimming stripped 3 bases from V and 4 bases from J, with 17 bases between. This CDR3 contains 16 residues. The CDR3 DNA sequence: TGTGCCAGCAGTTTCCAGCGTGTTTGGAGCGCAGATACGCAGTATTTT. It translates to CASSFQRVWSADTQYF.

In nucleotides, the CDR3 is TGTGCCAGCAGCAAATCCGGGACGGTCTACGAGCAGTACTTC. This encodes CASSKSGTVYEQYF. This chain joins TRBV11-2 and TRBJ2-7; tentatively, D is TRBD1 or TRBD2 (5 bases each). V dropped 5 bases and J dropped 3 bases, with 14 bases sitting between them. CDR1 is SGHAT, CDR2 FQNNGV, per germline. The CDR3 spans 14 residues.

The sample holds many counts of this clonotype. V is TRBV20-1 and J is TRBJ2-2, with no clear D. This CDR3 region has 13 residues. The ends were cut back, 5 bases at V and 2 bases at J, with 9 bases in the middle. In germline, CDR1 is DFQATT, CDR2 SNEGSKA (reference sequence). The CDR3 nucleotides read TGCAGTGCTCGCCTCACCAACACCGGGGAGCTGTTTTTT. Translated: CSARLTNTGELFF.

The rearrangement links TRBV3-1 to TRBJ2-7, with 7 positions matching TRBD2. This CDR3 comprises 19 residues. Germline V gene data show CDR1 as LGHDT and CDR2 as YNNKEL (reference sequence). The V segment lost 10 bases and the J segment 0 bases; nucleotides outside the gene matches: 24. The CDR3 bases are TGTGCCACCTCCCCTTTCGGGACTGGGGGGGAGCGGAGCTCCTACGAGCAGTACTTC. Its translation is CATSPFGTGGERSSYEQYF.